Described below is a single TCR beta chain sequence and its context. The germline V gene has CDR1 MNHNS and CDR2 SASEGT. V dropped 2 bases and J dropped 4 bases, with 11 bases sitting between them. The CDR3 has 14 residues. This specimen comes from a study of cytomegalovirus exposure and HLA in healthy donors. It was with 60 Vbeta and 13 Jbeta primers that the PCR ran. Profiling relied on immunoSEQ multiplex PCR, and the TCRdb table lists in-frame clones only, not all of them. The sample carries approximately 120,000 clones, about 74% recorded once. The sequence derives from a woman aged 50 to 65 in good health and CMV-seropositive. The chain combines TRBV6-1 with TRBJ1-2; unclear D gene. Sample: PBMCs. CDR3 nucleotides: TGTGCCAGCAGTGAACAGTTGGGGAGCTATGGCTACACCTTC. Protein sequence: CASSEQLGSYGYTF.